Shown below are 18 T cell receptor beta chains from a single sample sequenced in a study of shared clonotypes between healthy human individuals. The assay was immunoSEQ multiplex PCR, and TCRdb's table has in-frame clones only and misses some. The sample lists millions of clones; 85% to 95% were seen once. The sequenced sample consisted of naive CD4+ T cells sorted from blood. Subset given: CD45RA+ positively selected. These receptors came from a man younger than 35 in good health.

The chain combines TRBV11-2 with TRBJ1-2, with no clear D. In germline, CDR1 is SGHAT, CDR2 FQNNGV. This CDR3 has 16 amino acids. Trimming removed 1 base from V and 2 bases from J, with 14 bases in between. The CDR3 region is CASSLGVLRQNYGYTF. CDR3 sequence (DNA): TGTGCCAGCAGCTTAGGGGTACTTCGGCAGAACTATGGCTACACCTTC.

This chain joins TRBV4-2 and TRBJ1-2; D possibly corresponds to TRBD1 (5 bases). Germline CDR1 LGHNA, CDR2 YNFKEQ. This CDR3 region has 13 residues. Deletions cut 3 bases from V and 5 bases from J, with 10 bases between. This CDR3 is CASSQEGLYGYTF. The CDR3 DNA follows: TGTGCCAGCAGCCAGGAGGGGCTTTATGGCTACACCTTC.

This chain joins TRBV30 and TRBJ2-3; 9 nucleotides match TRBD2. J gave up 5 bases and V 1 base, and 10 bases lay outside the gene matches. This CDR3 region has 16 residues. Germline CDR1 reads GTSNPN; CDR2 reads SVGIG (reference sequence). This chain's CDR3 is CAWSAHSGGQGDTQYF. The CDR3 DNA sequence: TGTGCCTGGAGTGCCCATAGCGGGGGCCAGGGAGATACGCAGTATTTT.

V gene TRBV5-1 combines with J gene TRBJ2-5; D gene unclear. The CDR3 sequence is 15 residues long. CDR1 and CDR2 (germline): SGHRS, YFSETQ. V was trimmed by 1 base and J by 2 bases, leaving 12 bases between them. For the CDR3, the DNA is TGCGCCAGCAGCTTGTTCCACAGCAGTCAAGAGACCCAGTACTTC. It translates to CASSLFHSSQETQYF.

V usage is TRBV10-1 and J usage is TRBJ2-7; a weak D match, TRBD2 (6 bases). The CDR3 spans 14 residues. Per the germline V gene, CDR1 is WNHNN and CDR2 is SYGVQD (reference sequence). The V gene lost 0 bases and the J gene lost 6 bases, with 12 bases spanning the gap. DNA of the CDR3: TGCGCCAGCAGTGAGTCGGGGGGTTTAGGCGAGCAGTACTTC. Its translation: CASSESGGLGEQYF.

The chain combines TRBV2 with TRBJ2-1; 11 bases are a match to TRBD2. The CDR3 length is 16 residues. V dropped 6 bases and J dropped 1; count of bases not matched to a gene: 5. CDR1 and CDR2 from the germline V gene are SNHLY and FYNNEI. CDR3 sequence: CASRVAGGSSYNEQFF. DNA of the CDR3: TGTGCCAGCAGGGTAGCGGGAGGGTCATCCTACAATGAGCAGTTCTTC.

This CDR3 is CASSRLAGTDTQYF. The CDR3 DNA is TGTGCCAGCAGCAGACTAGCGGGGACAGATACGCAGTATTTT. The V and J genes are TRBV7-2 and TRBJ2-3; 11 nucleotides agree with TRBD2. CDR3 size: 14 residues. The ends lost 5 bases at V and 3 bases at J; junction bases unmatched: 1. Germline V gene sequence: CDR1 SGHTA, CDR2 FQGNSA.

The chain joins TRBV7-2 to TRBJ1-5; D ambiguous. V lost 5 bases and J lost 4, with 15 bases in between. The CDR3 length is 15 residues. CDR1 is SGHTA, CDR2 FQGNSA, per germline. The CDR3 loop is CASSVDGIPNQPQHF. The CDR3 region has the DNA TGTGCCAGCAGCGTTGACGGGATACCGAATCAGCCCCAGCATTTT.

In this sample, this clone turned up once. The chain employs TRBV19 and TRBJ1-6; D not certain. The V gene's germline CDR1 is LNHDA and CDR2 SQIVND (reference sequence). V dropped 5 bases and J dropped 11 bases, with 10 bases sitting between them. The CDR3 totals 12 residues. The CDR3 sequence: CASSASVAPLHF. The CDR3 DNA reads as TGTGCCAGTAGTGCGTCGGTCGCACCCCTCCACTTT.

This clone occurred once. This sequence joins TRBV18 and TRBJ1-6, with TRBD1 matching over 12 bases. The CDR3 is made up of 19 amino acids. V lost 4 bases and J lost 6; bases outside the gene matches: 13. Germline V CDR1 and CDR2: KGHSH, LQKENI. As DNA, the CDR3 is TGTGCCAGCTCACGCTTCCCGGGACAGGGGGCTGAGGGTAATTCACCCCTCCACTTT. Protein: CASSRFPGQGAEGNSPLHF.

As concerns this clone: Other DNA sequences in the same sample also yield this CDR3. The CDR3 is CASSLEGGNTDTQYF. The DNA for the CDR3 is TGTGCCAGCAGCTTAGAGGGGGGGAACACAGATACGCAGTATTTT. J is TRBJ2-3 and V is TRBV7-2; D possibly corresponds to TRBD2 (7 bases). Germline V CDR1 and CDR2: SGHTA, FQGNSA. Deletions cut 1 base from V and 2 bases from J, with 10 bases between. The CDR3 sequence is 15 residues long.

To note about this clone: Other DNA sequences within the sample encode an identical CDR3. The rearrangement joins TRBV28 to TRBJ1-2; perhaps TRBD1 as D (6 bases). V shed 3 bases and J shed 2 bases, with 7 bases lying between them. The germline CDR1 and CDR2 sequences are MDHEN and SYDVKM. CDR3 size: 13 residues. The CDR3 protein is CASSFRGNYGYTF. DNA of the CDR3: TGTGCCAGCAGTTTTAGGGGGAACTATGGCTACACCTTC.

The CDR3 nucleotides are TGTGCCAGCAGCTCTACCCCGGGCCCCAACACTGAAGCTTTCTTT. It specifies CASSSTPGPNTEAFF. This chain joins TRBV7-2 and TRBJ1-1; D call uncertain. CDR1 and CDR2 (germline): SGHTA, FQGNSA. This CDR3 is built from 15 residues. Deletions cut 4 bases from V and 2 bases from J, with 14 bases between. Together with reference TRBV7-2 and TRBJ1-1, the CDR3 gives the full variable domain: GAGVSQSPSNKVTEKGKDVELRCDPISGHTALYWYRQSLGQGLEFLIYFQGNSAPDKSGLPSDRFSAERTGGSVSTLTIQRTQQEDSAVYLCASSSTPGPNTEAFFGQGTRLTVV.

The chain has TRBV5-1 and TRBJ2-7, with a tentative D call TRBD2 (6 bases). From germline, CDR1 is SGHRS and CDR2 YFSETQ. Trimming cost V 3 bases and J 0 bases, with 16 bases left between them. This CDR3 has 16 residues. The chain's CDR3 is CASSSDGVTSSYEQYF. The CDR3 DNA is TGCGCCAGCAGCTCGGACGGGGTGACTAGCTCCTACGAGCAGTACTTC.

The V gene is TRBV15, the J gene TRBJ1-1; 7 nucleotides line up with TRBD1. This CDR3 comprises 15 residues. The V gene end was trimmed by 0 bases and the J gene end by 4 bases; junction bases not matched to a gene: 5. From germline, CDR1 is LNHNV and CDR2 YYDKDF (reference sequence). The CDR3 DNA reads as TGTGCCACCAGCAGAGAGAAAGGGGGCGGCACTGAAGCTTTCTTT. It translates to CATSREKGGGTEAFF.

The DNA of the CDR3 is TGTGCCAGCAGCCGGGGACCGCGATTAAAAGGCTACACCTTC. It encodes CASSRGPRLKGYTF. The chain links TRBV6-5 to TRBJ1-2, with D perhaps TRBD1 (5 bases). The germline V gene has CDR1 MNHEY and CDR2 SVGAGI. Trimming took 6 bases from V and 8 from J, leaving 19 bases between them. This CDR3 region has 14 residues.

J is TRBJ2-3 and V is TRBV19; 8 nucleotides agree with TRBD1. V trimming: 1 base; J trimming: 7 bases; junction bases outside the gene matches: 10. The CDR3 covers 16 residues. Germline CDR1 reads LNHDA; CDR2 reads SQIVND (reference sequence). The CDR3 DNA reads TGTGCCAGTAGTATAGGGGGGACAGGTCGACGGAATACGCAGTATTTT. Amino acids: CASSIGGTGRRNTQYF.

This chain joins TRBV6-1 and TRBJ1-2, with TRBD1 matching 10 bases. J was trimmed by 5 bases and V by 5 bases; bases with no gene match: 2. Germline CDR1 is MNHNS and CDR2 is SASEGT. The CDR3 is made up of 13 amino acids. CDR3 sequence (DNA): TGTGCCAGCAGTTGGGACAGGGGTTATGGCTACACCTTC. Translation: CASSWDRGYGYTF.